This TCR beta chain was obtained from a study of T cells in Graves' hyperthyroidism and ophthalmopathy. Study outcomes and limitations: Researchers found most expanded thyroid clonotypes above 0.001 in blood as well.

Authors of the study amplified TCR beta CDR3 regions from RNA transcripts. An initial round of RT-PCR targeting the TCR CDR3 relied on the HTBI primer set. TCRdb re-analysed the multiplex PCR reads in MiXCR, keeping a single row per CDR3 protein. Of a few hundred thousand distinct CDR3 sequences in the sample, around 15% were seen once. The sample holds many counts of this clonotype. What it recognizes is unknown. From germline, CDR1 is SNHLY and CDR2 FYNNEI. This CDR3 has 14 amino acids. Trimming left V 5 bases short and J 2 bases short, with 12 bases between. The diagnoses drew upon clinical symptoms, serum thyroxine and TRAb, thyroid ultrasound and orbital computed tomography.

This TCR was sampled from a woman aged 30 to 39 with Graves' ophthalmopathy. The chain uses TRBV2 and TRBJ1-1; perhaps TRBD1 as D (6 bases). The specimen was blood. The CDR3 protein is CASSLRTANTEAFF. The CDR3, as DNA: TGTGCCAGCAGTCTCCGGACAGCCAACACTGAAGCTTTCTTT.